By sample share, the clone carrying this T cell receptor beta chain is medium-sized. As yet, its antigen is unknown. The CDR3 consists of 15 residues. J was trimmed by 6 bases and V by 4 bases; bases with no gene match: 10. CDR1 and CDR2 from the germline V gene are MNHGY and SAAAGT. This record belongs to a study of T cells in localized non-small cell lung cancer. Regarding the study as a whole: Tumor showed lower T cell clonality than uninvolved adjacent lung, where it was highest. Since sequencing was restricted to only one region of the tumor, intratumor heterogeneity remains a possibility. There were a median roughly 60 of the top 100 tumor clones appearing in adjacent lung. Higher adjacent-lung clonality was associated with shorter survival.

The assay was immunoSEQ multiplex PCR, and TCRdb's table has in-frame clones only and misses some. The sample lists 2,500 to 3,500 clones, 30% to 45% occurring once. The receptor comes from a male donor older than 55 with stage I squamous cell lung carcinoma. Material: lung tumor tissue, obtained before any cancer treatment. The chain uses TRBV6-8 and TRBJ1-2; 8 nucleotides agree with TRBD1. In DNA form, the CDR3 reads TGTGCCAGCAGTTCTCAACCGGACAGGGTGGATGGCTACACCTTC. It yields the protein CASSSQPDRVDGYTF.